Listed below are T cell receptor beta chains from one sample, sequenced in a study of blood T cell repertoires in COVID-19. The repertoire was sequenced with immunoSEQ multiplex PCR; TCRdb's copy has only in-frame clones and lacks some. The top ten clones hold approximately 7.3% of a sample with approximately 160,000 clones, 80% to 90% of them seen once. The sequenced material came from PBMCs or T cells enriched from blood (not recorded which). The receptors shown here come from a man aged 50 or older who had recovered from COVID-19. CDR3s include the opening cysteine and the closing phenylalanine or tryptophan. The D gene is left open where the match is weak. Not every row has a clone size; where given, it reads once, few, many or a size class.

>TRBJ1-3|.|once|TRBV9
TGTGCCAGCAGCGTAGGGGCAGGCAGCTCTGGAAACACCATATATTTT
CASSVGAGSSGNTIYF
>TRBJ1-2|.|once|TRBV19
TGTGCCAGTAGTATGGGGGGATATTTCGTCTCGTATGGCTACACCTTC
CASSMGGYFVSYGYTF
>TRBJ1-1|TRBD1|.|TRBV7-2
TGTGCCAGCAGCTTACGTTTGACAGGGGACCTTTTGACTGAAGCTTTCTTT
CASSLRLTGDLLTEAFF
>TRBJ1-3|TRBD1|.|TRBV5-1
TGCGCCAGCAGCTTAACGGGACAGGGGGTCCCATCCTCTGGAAACACCATATATTTT
CASSLTGQGVPSSGNTIYF
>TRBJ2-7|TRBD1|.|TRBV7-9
TGTGCCAGCAGCTCGCCGAGGGGGCGACTCACCTACGAGCAGTACTTC
CASSSPRGRLTYEQYF
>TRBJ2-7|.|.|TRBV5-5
TGTGCCAGCAGCTTGGGCCTCGGTTCCCTTTTTTACGAGCAGTACTTC
CASSLGLGSLFYEQYF
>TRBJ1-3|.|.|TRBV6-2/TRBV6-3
TGTGCCAGCAGCCCTTCTCCGAGACAGGTCGTCGGAAACACCATATATTTT
CASSPSPRQVVGNTIYF
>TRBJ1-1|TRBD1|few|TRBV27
TGTGCCAGCACTCGAATTGCGAGGGGGCGCGGAGGTACTGAAGCTTTCTTT
CASTRIARGRGGTEAFF
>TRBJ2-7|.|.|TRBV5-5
TGTGCCAGCAGCAGGGACATCTACGAGCAGTACTTC
CASSRDIYEQYF
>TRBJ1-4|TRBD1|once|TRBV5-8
TGTGCCAGCAGCGGGGGACAGGTCACAACTAATGAAAAACTGTTTTTT
CASSGGQVTTNEKLFF
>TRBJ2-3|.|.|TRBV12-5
TGTGCTAGTGCCCTCTGGGGGGTCAGGGGCACAGATACGCAGTATTTT
CASALWGVRGTDTQYF
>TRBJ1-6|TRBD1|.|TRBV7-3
TGTGCCAGCAGCTTGGGACAGGGGACTTCACCCCTCCACTTT
CASSLGQGTSPLHF
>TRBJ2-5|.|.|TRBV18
TGTGCCAGCTCACCCCTCGCGCAAGCGGAGACCCAGTACTTC
CASSPLAQAETQYF
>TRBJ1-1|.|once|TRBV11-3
TGTGCCAGCAGCTTAGGGGAGAAAGTGAACACTGAAGCTTTCTTT
CASSLGEKVNTEAFF
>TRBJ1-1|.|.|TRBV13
TGTGCCAGCAGCCCAGCGACAGGACTGAACACTGAAGCTTTCTTT
CASSPATGLNTEAFF
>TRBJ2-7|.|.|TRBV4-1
TGCGCCAGCAGCCATTTGGTGGGCCCCTCGTCCTACGAGCAGTACTTC
CASSHLVGPSSYEQYF
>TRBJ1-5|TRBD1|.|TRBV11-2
TGTGCCAGCAGCTTAATTAAAACCACCGGACAGGGGGATTATCAGCCCCAGCATTTT
CASSLIKTTGQGDYQPQHF
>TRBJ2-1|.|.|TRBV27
TGTGCCAGCAGTTGGGCGATTGGTCGCAATGAGCAGTTCTTC
CASSWAIGRNEQFF
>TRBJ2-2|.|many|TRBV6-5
TGTGCCAGCATCCCAGGCCCAGGGGCCACCGGGGAGCTGTTTTTT
CASIPGPGATGELFF
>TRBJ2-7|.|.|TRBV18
TGTGCCAGCTCACAAAAAAGCGGTGGCGAGCAGTACTTC
CASSQKSGGEQYF
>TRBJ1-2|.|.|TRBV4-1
TGCGCCAGCAGCCAAGAACCGGGAGTAGGCTACACCTTC
CASSQEPGVGYTF
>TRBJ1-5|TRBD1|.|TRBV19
TGTGCCAGTAGTAAGGACAGGGGGCACCGCAATCAGCCCCAGCATTTT
CASSKDRGHRNQPQHF
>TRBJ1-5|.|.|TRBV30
TGTGCCTGGAGTTCGGGCAGGGGTAGCCAGCCCCAGCATTTT
CAWSSGRGSQPQHF